One sample yielded the 26 T cell receptor beta chains listed below, sequenced in a study of shared clonotypes between healthy human individuals (dated by TCRdb to the early 2020s). Libraries came from the immunoSEQ multiplex PCR assay. The immuneACCESS repertoire file appears here via TCRdb, limited to in-frame rearrangements. These files lack a portion of the clones; in checked studies, under half of the deficit traces to unresolved V genes, and the cause of the others is not known. The sample table shows some 1,100,000 clones, and 78% are seen once. The ten largest clones add up to roughly 0.56% of the sample. The source material was memory CD4+ T cells from PBMCs. The meaning of the sample's cell subset or site label: CD45RA-negative fraction. The receptor source for this set is a man between 18 and 35 years old in good health. Some clones in this sample may be carry-over from other donors' samples.

The rearrangement uses TRBV7-3 and TRBJ1-1, with 8 bases aligning to TRBD1. In germline, CDR1 is SGHTA, CDR2 FQGTGA. The length of the CDR3 is 15 residues. The V segment lost 7 bases and the J segment 1 base; nucleotides outside the gene matches: 8. The CDR3 DNA reads TGTGCCAGCAAGGCTGGGGGGACAGGGAACACTGAAGCTTTCTTT. This sequence encodes CASKAGGTGNTEAFF.

This clone was seen a handful of times. The V gene is TRBV7-2, the J gene TRBJ2-7; 8 positions match TRBD1. V shed 5 bases, J shed 6 bases, and the junction held 9 bases outside the gene matches. The length of the CDR3 is 14 residues. CDR1 and CDR2 from the germline V gene are SGHTA and FQGNSA. The CDR3 DNA sequence: TGTGCCAGCAGCAGACCGGGACAGGCGCTCGAGCAGTACTTC. It encodes CASSRPGQALEQYF. Based on the CDR3 plus reference TRBV7-2 and TRBJ2-7, the full variable domain is GAGVSQSPSNKVTEKGKDVELRCDPISGHTALYWYRQSLGQGLEFLIYFQGNSAPDKSGLPSDRFSAERTGGSVSTLTIQRTQQEDSAVYLCASSRPGQALEQYFGPGTRLTVT.

This sequence joins TRBV5-1 and TRBJ2-5, with 8 bases that match TRBD1. The ends lost 4 bases at V and 5 bases at J; junction bases unmatched: 7. Germline CDR1 and CDR2: SGHRS and YFSETQ. The CDR3 consists of 14 residues. The chain's CDR3 is CASSTDRVWETQYF. DNA of the CDR3: TGCGCCAGCAGCACGGACAGGGTTTGGGAGACCCAGTACTTC. The full variable domain, completed using reference TRBV5-1 and TRBJ2-5, is KAGVTQTPRYLIKTRGQQVTLSCSPISGHRSVSWYQQTPGQGLQFLFEYFSETQRNKGNFPGRFSGRQFSNSRSEMNVSTLELGDSALYLCASSTDRVWETQYFGPGTRLLVL.

The CDR3 reads CASRTDRPLSSNQPQHF. The CDR3 DNA follows: TGTGCCAGCAGAACGGACAGACCGCTCTCGAGCAATCAGCCCCAGCATTTT. The chain joins TRBV28 to TRBJ1-5, with TRBD1 as a possible D gene (6 bases). Germline V gives CDR1 MDHEN, CDR2 SYDVKM. The length of the CDR3 is 17 residues. V shed 6 bases and J shed 1 base, with 19 bases lying between them.

The chain links TRBV30 to TRBJ2-1; TRBD1 or TRBD2 may be the D gene (6 bases each). This CDR3 contains 12 residues. Per the germline V gene, CDR1 is GTSNPN and CDR2 is SVGIG (reference sequence). V was shortened by 3 bases and J by 14 bases, with 17 bases between the two germline ends. Here the CDR3 DNA reads TGTGCCTGGAGCCCTGCGGCCGGGGGCAAGTTCTTC. This sequence encodes CAWSPAAGGKFF.

V and J are TRBV30 and TRBJ2-5, with D tentatively TRBD2 (7 bases). Trimming stripped 2 bases from V and 3 bases from J, with 13 bases between. Germline loops: CDR1 GTSNPN, CDR2 SVGIG (reference sequence). The CDR3 is 14 residues long. As DNA, the CDR3 is TGTGCCTGGAGTTTTGGGGGGGGCGAAGAGACCCAGTACTTC. As protein: CAWSFGGGEETQYF.

The chain joins TRBV5-1 to TRBJ2-3; D tentatively reads TRBD1 or TRBD2 (5 bases each). This CDR3 spans 15 amino acids. The V gene lost 0 bases and the J gene lost 5 bases, with 13 bases spanning the gap. From germline, CDR1 is SGHRS and CDR2 YFSETQ. CDR3 protein: CASSLAGQSGDTQYF. The CDR3, as DNA: TGCGCCAGCAGCTTGGCGGGGCAATCTGGAGATACGCAGTATTTT.

The chain has TRBV6-1 and TRBJ2-1; 8 nucleotides line up with TRBD1. Germline V gives CDR1 MNHNS, CDR2 SASEGT. CDR3 length equals 15 residues. Trimming at V came to 6 bases and at J to 4 bases, leaving 8 bases not matched to a gene. CDR3 nucleotide sequence: TGTGCCAGCAGCCCCCGGGACAGGCAGTACAATGAGCAGTTCTTC. This sequence encodes CASSPRDRQYNEQFF.

This chain uses TRBV5-5 with TRBJ1-1; maybe TRBD1 (5 bases). Germline values: CDR1 SGHKS, CDR2 YYEKEE (reference sequence). V lost 2 bases, J lost 1 base, and 9 bases lay in between. The CDR3 runs to 14 residues. The CDR3 region is CASSFPGRNTEAFF. DNA for the CDR3: TGTGCCAGCAGCTTCCCAGGGAGGAACACTGAAGCTTTCTTT.

This sequence joins TRBV9 and TRBJ2-1; TRBD1 agrees at 10 bases. Germline CDR1 SGDLS, CDR2 YYNGEE. This CDR3 has 14 residues. Unmatched junction bases numbered 5, after V lost 4 bases and J lost 7 bases. CDR3 nucleotides: TGTGCCAGCAGCTCGCCGGGACAGGGGAATGAGCAGTTCTTC. Protein product: CASSSPGQGNEQFF.

This clone was counted between two and nine times. The chain has TRBV19 and TRBJ2-3; unclear D gene. V lost 6 bases, J lost 4 bases, and 8 bases lay in between. The V gene's germline CDR1 is LNHDA and CDR2 SQIVND (reference sequence). The CDR3 contains 12 residues. The CDR3 region has the DNA TGTGCCAGTAGCCTAAGGGCAGATACGCAGTATTTT. The encoded protein is CASSLRADTQYF.

V gene TRBV19 combines with J gene TRBJ2-1, with TRBD2 matching over 8 bases. V lost 1 base and J lost 5; bases outside the gene matches: 4. Germline CDR1 is LNHDA and CDR2 is SQIVND (reference sequence). This CDR3 region has 15 residues. Written as DNA, the CDR3 is TGTGCCAGTAGTATAGGTGGGACTAGACACAATGAGCAGTTCTTC. It specifies CASSIGGTRHNEQFF.

The chain uses TRBV18 and TRBJ2-5; 10 positions match TRBD2. V shed 5 bases and J 5 bases; nucleotides not matched to a gene: 8. Germline lookup yields CDR1 KGHSH and CDR2 LQKENI. The CDR3 has 15 residues. CDR3: CASSILAGDRETQYF. The DNA of the CDR3 is TGTGCCAGCTCAATCCTAGCGGGAGATCGGGAGACCCAGTACTTC.

This clone was counted at least ten times. The chain has TRBV7-8 and TRBJ2-7; maybe TRBD2 (6 bases). The CDR3 extends over 15 amino acids. The ends were cut back, 5 bases at V and 2 bases at J, with 16 bases in the middle. Germline V CDR1 and CDR2: SGHVS, FQNEAQ. The CDR3 is CASSLRRDLPYEQYF. For the CDR3, the DNA is TGTGCCAGCAGCCTGCGCCGGGACTTGCCCTACGAGCAGTACTTC.

The rearrangement links TRBV6-5 to TRBJ2-6, with a tentative D call TRBD1 (6 bases). CDR1 MNHEY and CDR2 SVGAGI come from the germline V gene. Deletions cut 7 bases from V and 3 bases from J, with 13 bases between. The CDR3 is made up of 15 amino acids. The CDR3, as DNA: TGTGCCAGCACCTCACAGGGTGATGGGGCCAACGTCCTGACTTTC. Its translation is CASTSQGDGANVLTF.

The chain combines TRBV6-5 with TRBJ2-1; perhaps TRBD2 as D (5 bases). Germline CDR1 reads MNHEY; CDR2 reads SVGAGI. The CDR3 covers 15 residues. V gave up 7 bases and J gave up 0 bases, with 13 bases separating them. The CDR3 DNA reads as TGTGCCAGCAAACTTACTGGGAGCTCCTACAATGAGCAGTTCTTC. Translation gives CASKLTGSSYNEQFF.

The rearrangement links TRBV9 to TRBJ1-2, with D tentatively TRBD1 (6 bases). This CDR3 spans 15 amino acids. V was pared by 0 bases and J by 4 bases, with 13 bases between. Germline CDR1 and CDR2: SGDLS and YYNGEE. DNA for the CDR3: TGTGCCAGCAGCGTAGGCGGGGGCGCGGGCTATGGCTACACCTTC. As protein: CASSVGGGAGYGYTF. The variable domain in full, with the rest retrieved from reference TRBV9 and TRBJ1-2, is DSGVTQTPKHLITATGQRVTLRCSPRSGDLSVYWYQQSLDQGLQFLIQYYNGEERAKGNILERFSAQQFPDLHSELNLSSLELGDSALYFCASSVGGGAGYGYTFGSGTRLTVV.

This clone was seen a handful of times. This chain links TRBV5-1 with TRBJ1-2; no clear D gene. The length of the CDR3 is 14 residues. CDR1 and CDR2 from the germline V gene are SGHRS and YFSETQ. The germline V and J ends were trimmed by 0 bases and 6 bases, with 12 bases remaining between them. Written as DNA, the CDR3 is TGCGCCAGCAGCTTGGTGGCCTTGGGAGATGGCTACACCTTC. It yields the protein CASSLVALGDGYTF.

The rearrangement links TRBV18 to TRBJ2-5; tentative D call: TRBD2 (6 bases). The CDR3 sequence is 14 residues long. CDR1 is KGHSH, CDR2 LQKENI, per germline. The ends were cut back, 0 bases at V and 5 bases at J, with 10 bases in the middle. The CDR3 spells CASSPPFGSETQYF. The CDR3 DNA reads as TGTGCCAGCTCACCACCGTTCGGGAGCGAGACCCAGTACTTC.

There are a few counts of this clone. The V gene is TRBV19, the J gene TRBJ1-2; D gene unclear. CDR1 and CDR2 (germline): LNHDA, SQIVND (reference sequence). Deletions cut 3 bases from V and 2 bases from J, with 16 bases between. This CDR3 is 16 amino acids long. As DNA, the CDR3 is TGTGCCAGTAGTATGGATGGTGAGGGTGGGAACTATGGCTACACCTTC. Its protein is CASSMDGEGGNYGYTF.

The V call is TRBV18, the J call TRBJ1-2, with 9 nucleotides matching TRBD1. The CDR3 extends over 14 amino acids. From germline, CDR1 is KGHSH and CDR2 LQKENI. V trimming: 3 bases; J trimming: 8 bases; junction bases outside the gene matches: 7. As DNA, the CDR3 is TGTGCCAGCTCACCTCCCGGGACAGGGCAGGGCTACACCTTC. Protein: CASSPPGTGQGYTF.

Comment on this clone: The junction departs from the called germline gene at one end, perhaps through a read error. The J gene is TRBJ2-5, the V gene TRBV6-1, with D unresolved. This CDR3 contains 11 residues. Germline loops: CDR1 MNHNS, CDR2 SASEGT. This CDR3 reads CASSEAEIQYF. Written as DNA, the CDR3 is TGTGCCAGCAGTGAAGCGGAGATCCAGTACTTC.

The J gene is TRBJ2-3, the V gene TRBV5-4; D not resolved. The CDR3 is 13 residues long. V lost 4 bases and J lost 4, with 10 bases in between. Per germline, CDR1 SGHNT and CDR2 YYREEE (reference sequence). The CDR3 loop reads CASSLTGPDTQYF. As DNA, the CDR3 is TGTGCCAGCAGCCTGACCGGTCCAGATACGCAGTATTTT.

This chain uses TRBV18 with TRBJ2-1, with D hard to call. The CDR3 spans 14 residues. Germline values: CDR1 KGHSH, CDR2 LQKENI. V lost 4 bases and J lost 6, with 13 bases in between. The CDR3, as DNA: TGTGCCAGCTCACGAGCCTCCACAATCAATGAGCAGTTCTTC. It is translated as CASSRASTINEQFF.

This sequence joins TRBV4-2 and TRBJ2-2; TRBD1 might be the D (6 bases). This CDR3 has 15 amino acids. The germline V and J ends were trimmed by 4 bases and 3 bases, with 12 bases remaining between them. In germline, CDR1 is LGHNA, CDR2 YNFKEQ. The CDR3 region is CASSRQDRDTGELFF. The CDR3 DNA reads TGTGCCAGCAGCCGACAGGACAGAGACACCGGGGAGCTGTTTTTT.

This clone was observed at least ten times. The chain couples TRBV5-6 to TRBJ2-3; 7 bases are shared with TRBD1. The CDR3 extends over 18 amino acids. The germline gives CDR1 SGHDT, CDR2 YYEEEE. J lost 2 bases, V lost 0 bases, and 12 bases had no gene match. Here the CDR3 DNA reads TGTGCCAGCAGCTTGGACCGGACAGGTTGGCTTAACACAGATACGCAGTATTTT. Its translation: CASSLDRTGWLNTDTQYF.